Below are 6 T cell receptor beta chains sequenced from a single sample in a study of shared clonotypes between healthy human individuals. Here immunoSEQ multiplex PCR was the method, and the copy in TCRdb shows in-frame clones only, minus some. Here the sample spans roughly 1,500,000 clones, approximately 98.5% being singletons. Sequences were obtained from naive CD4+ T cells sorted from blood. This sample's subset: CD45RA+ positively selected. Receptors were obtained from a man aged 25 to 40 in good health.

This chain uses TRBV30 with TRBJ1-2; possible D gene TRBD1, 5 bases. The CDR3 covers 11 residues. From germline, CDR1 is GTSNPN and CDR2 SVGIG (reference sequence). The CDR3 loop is CAHVRENGYTF. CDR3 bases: TGTGCTCACGTCAGGGAAAATGGCTACACCTTC.

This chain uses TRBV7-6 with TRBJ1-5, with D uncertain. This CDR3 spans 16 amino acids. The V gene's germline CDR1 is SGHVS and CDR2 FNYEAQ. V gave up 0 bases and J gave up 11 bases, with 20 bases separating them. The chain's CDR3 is CASSLAPGIGMGSQHF. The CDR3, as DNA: TGTGCCAGCAGCTTAGCCCCGGGGATAGGAATGGGGTCCCAGCATTTT.

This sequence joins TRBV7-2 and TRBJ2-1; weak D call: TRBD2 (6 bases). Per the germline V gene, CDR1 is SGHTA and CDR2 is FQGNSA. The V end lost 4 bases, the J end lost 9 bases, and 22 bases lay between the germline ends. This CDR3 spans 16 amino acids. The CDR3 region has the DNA TGTGCCAGCAGCTACATCCCTCCGGGACTTGCGGGTGAGCAGTTCTTC. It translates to CASSYIPPGLAGEQFF.

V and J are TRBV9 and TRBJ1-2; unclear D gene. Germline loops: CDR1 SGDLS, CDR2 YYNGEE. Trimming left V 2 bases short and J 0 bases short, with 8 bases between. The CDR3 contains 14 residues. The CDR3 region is CASSVTGSNYGYTF. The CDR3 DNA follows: TGTGCCAGCAGCGTGACGGGTTCTAACTATGGCTACACCTTC.

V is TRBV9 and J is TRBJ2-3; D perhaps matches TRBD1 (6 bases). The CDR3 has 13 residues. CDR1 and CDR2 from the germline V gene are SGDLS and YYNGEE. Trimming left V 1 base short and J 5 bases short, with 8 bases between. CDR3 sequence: CASSVQGRDTQYF. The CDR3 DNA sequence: TGTGCCAGCAGCGTACAGGGGAGAGATACGCAGTATTTT.

The CDR3 bases are TGTGCCAGCAGCCAAGTTCGGGTTGAGGAGCTGTTTTTT. Its protein is CASSQVRVEELFF. The chain recombines TRBV4-2 with TRBJ2-2; D is unresolved. Germline values: CDR1 LGHNA, CDR2 YNFKEQ. CDR3 size: 13 residues. V was clipped by 1 base and J by 10 bases, with 10 bases between them.